Listed here are 19 T cell receptor beta chains from one sample, sequenced in a study of T cell changes during pregnancy in multiple sclerosis. Method: immunoSEQ multiplex PCR; TCRdb's copy keeps in-frame clones and lacks some. This sample yields around 92,000 clones, of which roughly 92% are seen a single time; more than 0.75% belongs to the top ten. The sample consisted of peripheral blood, taken after pregnancy. The source of these receptors is a female donor with multiple sclerosis, enrolled in a pregnancy study.

The rearrangement uses TRBV18 and TRBJ2-2; D call uncertain. Germline V gene lookup returns CDR1 KGHSH and CDR2 LQKENI. V gave up 5 bases and J gave up 3 bases, with 19 bases separating them. This CDR3 contains 17 residues. The CDR3 nucleotides read TGTGCCAGCTCAAAGGAGTTGGCGCCCTGGGACACCGGGGAGCTGTTTTTT. Translated: CASSKELAPWDTGELFF.

The chain is built from TRBV5-1 and TRBJ2-1, with unresolved D. The length of the CDR3 is 14 residues. CDR1 and CDR2 (germline): SGHRS, YFSETQ. The germline V and J ends were trimmed by 4 bases and 3 bases, with 11 bases remaining between them. The DNA of the CDR3 is TGCGCCAGCAGCCCTGCACTTAGCTACAATGAGCAGTTCTTC. It yields the protein CASSPALSYNEQFF.

The rearrangement joins TRBV11-3 to TRBJ2-1, with a weak D call TRBD2 (6 bases). Germline CDR1 is SGHNT and CDR2 is YENEEA. The V end was cut by 4 bases, the J end by 10 bases, with 8 bases between. The CDR3 totals 11 residues. CDR3 sequence: CASSSSGEQFF. The CDR3 coding sequence is TGTGCCAGCAGCTCAAGCGGGGAGCAGTTCTTC.

This clone was observed once. The rearrangement joins TRBV7-9 to TRBJ2-1, with 7 nucleotides matching TRBD2. With V trimmed by 7 bases and J by 0 bases, 18 bases remained unmatched. Germline loops: CDR1 SEHNR, CDR2 FQNEAQ (reference sequence). This CDR3 spans 19 amino acids. CDR3 protein: CASTSRGALAASSYNEQFF. The CDR3 DNA reads as TGTGCCAGCACGTCCCGTGGGGCCCTAGCGGCAAGCTCCTACAATGAGCAGTTCTTC.

The CDR3 spells CASSFDFSNEQFF. The CDR3, as DNA: TGTGCCAGCAGCTTTGACTTTAGCAATGAGCAGTTCTTC. The chain combines TRBV7-2 with TRBJ2-1, with unresolved D. CDR1 and CDR2 (germline): SGHTA, FQGNSA. The V gene lost 3 bases and the J gene lost 6 bases, with 9 bases spanning the gap. The CDR3 is made up of 13 amino acids.

In this sample, this clone turned up once. J is TRBJ1-5 and V is TRBV30; no firm D call. Trimming pared 0 bases from V and 3 bases from J, leaving 6 bases between. CDR3 length: 13 residues. Germline-derived CDR1 and CDR2 are GTSNPN and SVGIG (reference sequence). CDR3 nucleotide sequence: TGTGCCTGGAGTGTACTCCCCAATCAGCCCCAGCATTTT. The encoded protein is CAWSVLPNQPQHF.

J is TRBJ2-7 and V is TRBV29-1; TRBD2 might be the D (5 bases). Germline V lookup: CDR1 SQVTM, CDR2 ANQGSEA. V was cut by 6 bases and J by 1 base, with 13 bases left in between. The CDR3 contains 13 residues. CDR3 in amino acids: CSVLRAGSYEQYF. In DNA form, the CDR3 reads TGCAGCGTCCTGAGGGCCGGTTCCTACGAGCAGTACTTC.

The chain combines TRBV5-1 with TRBJ1-1, with D possibly TRBD1 on 6 matching bases. Trimming shortened V by 0 bases and J by 3 bases, and 9 bases separated the two germline ends. The CDR3 length is 14 residues. The germline gives CDR1 SGHRS, CDR2 YFSETQ. The CDR3 nucleotides read TGCGCCAGCAGCTTGGGCTCAGGGGACACTGAAGCTTTCTTT. Protein product: CASSLGSGDTEAFF.

The V and J genes are TRBV27 and TRBJ2-7; 9 nucleotides align to TRBD2. This CDR3 spans 14 amino acids. Trimming removed 4 bases from V and 2 bases from J; junction bases left unmatched: 3. The germline CDR1 and CDR2 sequences are MNHEY and SMNVEV (reference sequence). DNA for the CDR3: TGTGCCAGCAGTTCCTTAGCGGGAGCCTACGAGCAGTACTTC. It encodes CASSSLAGAYEQYF.

The chain links TRBV11-3 to TRBJ2-7, with TRBD2 as a possible D gene (7 bases). V was cut by 5 bases and J by 3 bases, with 29 bases left in between. The CDR3 covers 19 residues. Germline CDR1 SGHNT, CDR2 YENEEA. The CDR3 DNA reads TGTGCCAGCAGCGCCCACAGGGAACTAGCGAAACTCTCCTGCTACGAGCAGTACTTC. It encodes CASSAHRELAKLSCYEQYF.

J is TRBJ2-3 and V is TRBV2; possible D gene TRBD2, 5 bases. The V gene lost 0 bases and the J gene lost 2 bases, with 24 bases spanning the gap. Per germline, CDR1 SNHLY and CDR2 FYNNEI. The CDR3 runs 20 residues. CDR3 sequence reads: CASSEALLGFRTEDTDTQYF. As DNA, the CDR3 is TGTGCCAGCAGTGAAGCGCTTCTGGGGTTTCGGACGGAGGACACAGATACGCAGTATTTT.

The genes are TRBV13 and TRBJ2-2; a possible D gene is TRBD1 (6 bases). This CDR3 is built from 15 residues. Germline V CDR1 and CDR2: PRHDT, FYEKMQ (reference sequence). Trimming pared 4 bases from V and 0 bases from J, leaving 9 bases between. The CDR3 protein is CASSSPGANTGELFF. The CDR3 DNA follows: TGTGCCAGCAGCTCCCCAGGGGCGAACACCGGGGAGCTGTTTTTT.

The chain is built from TRBV5-1 and TRBJ2-1, with 8 bases fitting TRBD1. Germline V gives CDR1 SGHRS, CDR2 YFSETQ. CDR3 length: 13 amino acids. V shed 3 bases, J shed 12 bases, and the junction held 8 bases outside the gene matches. CDR3 protein: CASSYTDRGAQFF. In DNA, the CDR3 is TGCGCCAGCAGCTACACCGACAGGGGAGCGCAGTTCTTC. The full variable domain, rest sourced from reference TRBV5-1 and TRBJ2-1, is KAGVTQTPRYLIKTRGQQVTLSCSPISGHRSVSWYQQTPGQGLQFLFEYFSETQRNKGNFPGRFSGRQFSNSRSEMNVSTLELGDSALYLCASSYTDRGAQFFGPGTRLTVL.

J is TRBJ1-1 and V is TRBV30; TRBD1 is a possible D gene (6 bases). Germline CDR1 and CDR2: GTSNPN and SVGIG (reference sequence). The CDR3 has 13 amino acids. The V and J ends lost 4 bases and 0 bases respectively, with 9 bases between them. In DNA, the CDR3 is TGTGCCTGGACGGGGGGCATGAACACTGAAGCTTTCTTT. Its translation is CAWTGGMNTEAFF.

CDR3: CSVAAGPNQPQHF. CDR3 in DNA: TGCAGCGTTGCGGCAGGTCCAAATCAGCCCCAGCATTTT. This chain joins TRBV29-1 and TRBJ1-5; D unclear. The CDR3 spans 13 residues. The V end was cut by 4 bases, the J end by 4 bases, with 11 bases between. Per germline, CDR1 SQVTM and CDR2 ANQGSEA.

This clone was seen just once. The rearrangement links TRBV2 to TRBJ1-1, with a possible D match to TRBD1 (5 bases). V lost 6 bases, J lost 7 bases, and 18 bases lay in between. The CDR3 is 14 amino acids. The germline CDR1 and CDR2 sequences are SNHLY and FYNNEI. The CDR3 region is CASSKTQGHLEAFF. CDR3 coding DNA: TGTGCCAGCAGCAAAACTCAAGGACACCTTGAAGCTTTCTTT.

The chain couples TRBV5-1 to TRBJ1-1, with TRBD1 as a possible D gene (6 bases). Trimming stripped 5 bases from V and 0 bases from J, with 17 bases between. The CDR3 extends over 16 amino acids. CDR1 and CDR2 from the germline V gene are SGHRS and YFSETQ. CDR3 in DNA: TGCGCCAGCAGTCAAGGACAGCCCCTCATGAACACTGAAGCTTTCTTT. It yields the protein CASSQGQPLMNTEAFF.

The chain uses TRBV5-1 and TRBJ2-7, with D possibly TRBD2 on 6 matching bases. Germline V gene sequence: CDR1 SGHRS, CDR2 YFSETQ. There are 15 residues in the CDR3. Trimming removed 3 bases at V and 9 bases at J, with 22 bases between. Here the CDR3 reads CASSSQVGPTGGQYF. DNA of the CDR3: TGCGCCAGCAGCTCCCAGGTGGGCCCCACCGGGGGGCAGTACTTC.

V gene TRBV5-6 combines with J gene TRBJ2-5, with 7 nucleotides matching TRBD1. V gave up 7 bases and J gave up 2 bases; unmatched junction bases: 5. This CDR3 has 13 amino acids. Germline V gives CDR1 SGHDT, CDR2 YYEEEE. The CDR3 here is CASGRQGQETQYF. CDR3 in DNA: TGTGCCAGCGGTCGACAGGGACAAGAGACCCAGTACTTC. The whole variable domain, remainder taken from reference TRBV5-6 and TRBJ2-5, is DAGVTQSPTHLIKTRGQQVTLRCSPKSGHDTVSWYQQALGQGPQFIFQYYEEEERQRGNFPDRFSGHQFPNYSSELNVNALLLGDSALYLCASGRQGQETQYFGPGTRLLVL.